Sequencing of this T cell receptor beta chain was carried out in a study of control samples from healthy donors and cancer patients. TCRdb's copy holds only in-frame clones and misses some; the assay was immunoSEQ multiplex PCR. The table shows 45,000 to 60,000 clones, with 85% to 95% occurring only once. Looked up from germline, CDR1 is LGHNA and CDR2 is YNFKEQ. V lost 3 bases and J lost 9, with 12 bases in between. CDR3 length: 13 residues. The receptor comes from a man younger than 45 in good health. Material: blood. The chain joins TRBV4-2 to TRBJ2-1, with TRBD1 as a possible D gene (8 bases). CDR3 region: CASSQDREGEQFF. The CDR3 DNA follows: TGTGCCAGCAGCCAGGACAGGGAGGGTGAGCAGTTCTTC.